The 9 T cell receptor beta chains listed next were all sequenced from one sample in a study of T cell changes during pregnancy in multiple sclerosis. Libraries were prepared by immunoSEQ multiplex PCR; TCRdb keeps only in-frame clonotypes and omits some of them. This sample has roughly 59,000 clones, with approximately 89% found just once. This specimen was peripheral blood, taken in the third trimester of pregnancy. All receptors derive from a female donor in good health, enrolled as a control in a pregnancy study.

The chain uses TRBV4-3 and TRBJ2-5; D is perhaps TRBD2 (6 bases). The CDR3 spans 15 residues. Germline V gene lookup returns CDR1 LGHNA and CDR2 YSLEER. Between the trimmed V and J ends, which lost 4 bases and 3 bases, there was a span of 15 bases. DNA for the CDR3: TGCGCCAGCAGCCTAGGCGGGGCGGGGAAAGAGACCCAGTACTTC. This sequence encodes CASSLGGAGKETQYF.

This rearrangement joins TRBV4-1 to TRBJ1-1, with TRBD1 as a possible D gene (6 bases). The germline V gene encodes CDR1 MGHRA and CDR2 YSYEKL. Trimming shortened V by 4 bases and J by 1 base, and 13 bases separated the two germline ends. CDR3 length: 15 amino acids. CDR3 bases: TGCGCCAGCAGCCCGAGGACAGAGCCGAACACTGAAGCTTTCTTT. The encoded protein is CASSPRTEPNTEAFF.

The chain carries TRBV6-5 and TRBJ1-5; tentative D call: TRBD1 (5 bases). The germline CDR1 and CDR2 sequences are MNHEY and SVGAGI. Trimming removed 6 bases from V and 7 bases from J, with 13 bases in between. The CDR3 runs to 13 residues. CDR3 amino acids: CASRPDRNQPQHF. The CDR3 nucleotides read TGTGCCAGCAGACCAGACAGAAACCAGCCCCAGCATTTT.

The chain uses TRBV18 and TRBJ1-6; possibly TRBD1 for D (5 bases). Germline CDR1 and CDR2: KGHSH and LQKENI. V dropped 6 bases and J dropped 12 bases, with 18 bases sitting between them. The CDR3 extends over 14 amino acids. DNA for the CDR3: TGTGCCAGCTCCCCCTCCAGGGATCGGAAACCCCTCCACTTT. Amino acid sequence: CASSPSRDRKPLHF. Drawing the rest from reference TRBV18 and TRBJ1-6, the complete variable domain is NAGVMQNPRHLVRRRGQEARLRCSPMKGHSHVYWYRQLPEEGLKFMVYLQKENIIDESGMPKERFSAEFPKEGPSILRIQQVVRGDSAAYFCASSPSRDRKPLHFGNGTRLTVT.

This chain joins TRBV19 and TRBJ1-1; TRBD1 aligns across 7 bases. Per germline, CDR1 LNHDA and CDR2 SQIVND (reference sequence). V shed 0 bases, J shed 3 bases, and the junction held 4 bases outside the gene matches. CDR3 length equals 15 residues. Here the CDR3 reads CASSIDLTGDTEAFF. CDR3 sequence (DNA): TGTGCCAGTAGTATAGACCTTACAGGGGACACTGAAGCTTTCTTT. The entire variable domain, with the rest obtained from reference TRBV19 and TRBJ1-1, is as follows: DGGITQSPKYLFRKEGQNVTLSCEQNLNHDAMYWYRQDPGQGLRLIYYSQIVNDFQKGDIAEGYSVSREKKESFPLTVTSAQKNPTAFYLCASSIDLTGDTEAFFGQGTRLTVV.

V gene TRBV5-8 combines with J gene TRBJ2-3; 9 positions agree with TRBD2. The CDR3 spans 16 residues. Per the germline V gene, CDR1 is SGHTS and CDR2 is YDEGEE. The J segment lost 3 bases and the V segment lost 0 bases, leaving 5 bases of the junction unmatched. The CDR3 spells CASSLGISGGTDTQYF. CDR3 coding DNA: TGTGCCAGCAGCTTGGGAATTAGCGGGGGAACAGATACGCAGTATTTT.

The CDR3 DNA follows: TGTGCCAGCAAGCGGGCCGGCGCGGACACCGGGGAGCTGTTTTTT. Translated: CASKRAGADTGELFF. This chain connects TRBV18 to TRBJ2-2; D perhaps matches TRBD2 (6 bases). Per germline, CDR1 KGHSH and CDR2 LQKENI. This CDR3 spans 15 amino acids. Trimming left V 8 bases short and J 3 bases short, with 16 bases between.

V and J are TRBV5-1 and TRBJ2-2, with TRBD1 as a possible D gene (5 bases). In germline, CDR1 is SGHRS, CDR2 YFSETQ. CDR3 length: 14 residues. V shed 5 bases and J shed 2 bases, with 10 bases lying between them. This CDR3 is CASRKGVNTGELFF. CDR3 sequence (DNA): TGCGCCAGCAGAAAAGGGGTTAACACCGGGGAGCTGTTTTTT.

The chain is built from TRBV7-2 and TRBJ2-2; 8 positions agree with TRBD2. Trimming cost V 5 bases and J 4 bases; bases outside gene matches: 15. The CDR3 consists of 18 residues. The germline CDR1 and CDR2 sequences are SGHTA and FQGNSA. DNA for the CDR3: TGTGCCAGCAGCACTAAAACGGGGGGCGGGGGGACCACCGGGGAGCTGTTTTTT. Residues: CASSTKTGGGGTTGELFF.